In its sample, the clone carrying this T cell receptor beta chain was seen a few times. Antigen: not known. The data stem from a study of beta chain features in type 1 diabetes. Findings and caveats of the study: All four CD4+ subsets from Type 1 diabetes patients carried moderately but significantly shorter TCRB CDR3s. More deletions and fewer insertions at VDJ junctions were seen in type 1 diabetes patients. For TCRB rearrangement, an influence of HLA type remained unresolved here.

Every bit of the isolated RNA underwent reverse transcription, so sequencing read expressed TCRB transcripts. Samples of naive, central memory and regulatory T cells yielded a mean of around 3.7 million reads. Profiled with immunoSEQ multiplex PCR; TCRdb holds only in-frame clones, not every one. The sample lists fewer than 900,000 clones, about a sixth occurring once. Source material: naive CD4+ T cells from blood. The clonotype comes from a woman aged 18-29 years in good health.

The CDR3 reads CAISGGEGRFLRGFSSYNEQFF. CDR3 DNA sequence: TGTGCCATCAGTGGTGGGGAAGGGCGATTTTTACGAGGCTTCAGCTCCTACAATGAGCAGTTCTTC. J is TRBJ2-1 and V is TRBV10-3, with D uncertain. CDR3 size: 22 residues. Germline CDR1 and CDR2: ENHRY and SYGVKD. V gave up 4 bases and J gave up 0 bases, with 31 bases separating them.